This T cell receptor (beta chain) was retrieved from a study of Tregs in tolerant kidney transplant recipients. Regarding the study as a whole: This study did not directly address biological reproducibility. Tolerant patients' donor-specific Tregs expanded beyond overall Tregs, suggesting antigen-driven growth.

As concerns this clone: Its target is unknown.

TCRdb's copy holds only in-frame clones and misses some; the assay was immunoSEQ multiplex PCR. The sample is made up of roughly 48,000 clones, and the top ten hold around 0.8% of it. CD4+CD25+CD127- Tregs, CD4+CD25- non-Tregs, CD4 and CD8 cells were sorted. Here the sequenced sample was CD4+ T cells from blood, taken before the transplant. The clonotype originates from a human donor who received a combined kidney and bone marrow transplant.

CDR3 DNA (partial): TGTGCCAGCGACTTCGACCCGTTAAGTGAG. Its translation is CASDFDPLSE. From start to end, the CDR3 is CASDFDPLSEQFF. The chain combines TRBV2 with TRBJ2-1; D gene ambiguous. The read falls 3 residues short of the CDR3 end, and the missing part is taken from the germline J gene. The CDR3 is 13 residues long. Germline CDR1 SNHLY, CDR2 FYNNEI. Trimming left V 8 bases short and J 9 bases short, with 17 bases between.